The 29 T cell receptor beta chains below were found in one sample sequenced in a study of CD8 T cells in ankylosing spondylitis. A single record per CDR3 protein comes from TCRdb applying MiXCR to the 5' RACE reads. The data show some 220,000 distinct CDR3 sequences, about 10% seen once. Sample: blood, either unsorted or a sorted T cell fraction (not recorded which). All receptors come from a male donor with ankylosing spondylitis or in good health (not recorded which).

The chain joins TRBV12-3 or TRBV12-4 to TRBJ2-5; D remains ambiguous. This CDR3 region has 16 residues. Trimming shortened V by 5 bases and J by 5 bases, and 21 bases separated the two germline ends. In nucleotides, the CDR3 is TGTGCCAGCAGTCCCCCGCTGGCGTGGGCAAGTGAGACCCAGTACTTC. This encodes CASSPPLAWASETQYF.

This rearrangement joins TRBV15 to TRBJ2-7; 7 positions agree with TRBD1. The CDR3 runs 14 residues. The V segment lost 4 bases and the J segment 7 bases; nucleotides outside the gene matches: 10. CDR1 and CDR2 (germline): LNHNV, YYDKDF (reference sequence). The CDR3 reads CATSNRQGPLEQYF. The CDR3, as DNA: TGTGCCACCAGCAACCGACAGGGACCTCTGGAGCAGTACTTC. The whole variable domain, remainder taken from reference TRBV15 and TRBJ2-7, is DAMVIQNPRYQVTQFGKPVTLSCSQTLNHNVMYWYQQKSSQAPKLLFHYYDKDFNNEADTPDNFQSRRPNTSFCFLDIRSPGLGDTAMYLCATSNRQGPLEQYFGPGTRLTVT.

In nucleotides, the CDR3 is TGTGCCAGCAGCGTAGACGTAGAGACCCAGTACTTC. It encodes CASSVDVETQYF. This rearrangement joins TRBV9 to TRBJ2-5; no clear D. CDR1 and CDR2 from the germline V gene are SGDLS and YYNGEE. The CDR3 spans 12 residues. V was trimmed by 0 bases and J by 4 bases, leaving 4 bases between them.

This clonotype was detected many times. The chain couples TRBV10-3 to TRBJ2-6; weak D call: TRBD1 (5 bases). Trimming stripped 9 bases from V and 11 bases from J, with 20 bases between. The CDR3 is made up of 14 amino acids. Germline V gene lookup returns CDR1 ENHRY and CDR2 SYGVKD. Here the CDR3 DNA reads TGTGCCATGGGTCTGGGGCCAACGTCCGACGTCCTGACTTTC. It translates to CAMGLGPTSDVLTF.

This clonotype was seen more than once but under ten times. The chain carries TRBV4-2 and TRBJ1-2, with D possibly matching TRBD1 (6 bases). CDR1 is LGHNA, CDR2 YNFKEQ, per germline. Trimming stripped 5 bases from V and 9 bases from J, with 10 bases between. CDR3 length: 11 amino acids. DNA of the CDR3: TGTGCCAGCAGCGCCCGGGACAGCTACACCTTC. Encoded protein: CASSARDSYTF.

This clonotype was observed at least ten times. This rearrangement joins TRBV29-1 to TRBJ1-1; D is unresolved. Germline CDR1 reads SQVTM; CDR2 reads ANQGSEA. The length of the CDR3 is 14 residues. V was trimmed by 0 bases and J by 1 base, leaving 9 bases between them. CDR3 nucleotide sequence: TGCAGCGTTGAAGAAGGCATACCGAACACTGAAGCTTTCTTT. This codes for CSVEEGIPNTEAFF. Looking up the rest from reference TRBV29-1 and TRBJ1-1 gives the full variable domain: SAVISQKPSRDICQRGTSLTIQCQVDSQVTMMFWYRQQPGQSLTLIATANQGSEATYESGFVIDKFPISRPNLTFSTLTVSNMSPEDSSIYLCSVEEGIPNTEAFFGQGTRLTVV.

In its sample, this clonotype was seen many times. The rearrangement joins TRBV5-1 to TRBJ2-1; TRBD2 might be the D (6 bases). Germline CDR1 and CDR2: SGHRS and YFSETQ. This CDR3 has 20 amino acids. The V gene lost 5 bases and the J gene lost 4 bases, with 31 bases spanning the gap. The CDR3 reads CASSAGGEFHRGRTYNEQFF. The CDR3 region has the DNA TGCGCCAGCAGTGCGGGTGGGGAGTTCCACCGGGGGAGAACATACAATGAGCAGTTCTTC.

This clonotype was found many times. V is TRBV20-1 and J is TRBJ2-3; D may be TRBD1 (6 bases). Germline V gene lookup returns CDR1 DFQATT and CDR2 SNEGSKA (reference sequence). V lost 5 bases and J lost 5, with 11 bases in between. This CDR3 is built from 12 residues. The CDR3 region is CSAVGQKDTQYF. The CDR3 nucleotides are TGCAGTGCTGTCGGACAGAAAGATACGCAGTATTTT.

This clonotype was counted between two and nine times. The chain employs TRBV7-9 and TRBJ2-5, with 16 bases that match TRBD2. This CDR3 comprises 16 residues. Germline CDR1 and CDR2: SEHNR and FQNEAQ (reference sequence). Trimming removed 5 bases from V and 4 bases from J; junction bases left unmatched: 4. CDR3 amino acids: CASSVGTSGRAETQYF. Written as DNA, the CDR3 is TGTGCCAGCAGCGTCGGGACTAGCGGGAGGGCAGAGACCCAGTACTTC.

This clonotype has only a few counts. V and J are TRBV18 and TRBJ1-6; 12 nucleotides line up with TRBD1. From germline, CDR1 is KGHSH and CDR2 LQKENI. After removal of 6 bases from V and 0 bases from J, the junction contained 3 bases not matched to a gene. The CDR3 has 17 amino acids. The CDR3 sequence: CASSPGQGASYNSPLHF. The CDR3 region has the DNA TGTGCCAGCTCTCCGGGACAGGGGGCCTCCTATAATTCACCCCTCCACTTT.

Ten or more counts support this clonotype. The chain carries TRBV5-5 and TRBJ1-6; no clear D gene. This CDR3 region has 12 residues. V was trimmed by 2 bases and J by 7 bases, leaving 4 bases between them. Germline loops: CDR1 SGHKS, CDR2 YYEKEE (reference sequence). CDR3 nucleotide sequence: TGTGCCAGCAGCTTTGTCAATTCACCCCTCCACTTT. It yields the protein CASSFVNSPLHF.

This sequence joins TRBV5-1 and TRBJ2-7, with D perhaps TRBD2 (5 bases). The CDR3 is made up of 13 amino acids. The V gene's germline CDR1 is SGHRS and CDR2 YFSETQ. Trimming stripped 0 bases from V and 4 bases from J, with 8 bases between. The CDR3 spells CASSLDSGYEQYF. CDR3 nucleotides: TGCGCCAGCAGCTTGGACAGCGGTTACGAGCAGTACTTC.

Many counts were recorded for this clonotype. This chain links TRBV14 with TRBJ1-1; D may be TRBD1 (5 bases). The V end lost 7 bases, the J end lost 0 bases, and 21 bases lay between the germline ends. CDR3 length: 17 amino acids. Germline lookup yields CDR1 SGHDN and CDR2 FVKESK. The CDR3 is CASTRNPGHNLNTEAFF. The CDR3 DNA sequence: TGTGCCAGCACCCGAAACCCCGGACACAACCTGAACACTGAAGCTTTCTTT.

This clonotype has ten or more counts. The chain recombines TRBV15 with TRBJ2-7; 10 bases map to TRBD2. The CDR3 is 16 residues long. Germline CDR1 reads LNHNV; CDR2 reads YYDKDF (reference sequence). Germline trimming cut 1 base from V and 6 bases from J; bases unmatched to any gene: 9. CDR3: CATSRVPPEREGEQYF. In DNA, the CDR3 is TGTGCCACCAGCAGAGTCCCCCCGGAGCGGGAGGGCGAGCAGTACTTC.

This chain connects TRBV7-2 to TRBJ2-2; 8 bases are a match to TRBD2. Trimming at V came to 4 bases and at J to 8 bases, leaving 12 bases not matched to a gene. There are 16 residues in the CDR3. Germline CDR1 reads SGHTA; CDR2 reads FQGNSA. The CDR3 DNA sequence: TGTGCCAGCAGCTCCACGGGGGGGGTTTTTACAGGGGAGCTGTTTTTT. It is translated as CASSSTGGVFTGELFF.

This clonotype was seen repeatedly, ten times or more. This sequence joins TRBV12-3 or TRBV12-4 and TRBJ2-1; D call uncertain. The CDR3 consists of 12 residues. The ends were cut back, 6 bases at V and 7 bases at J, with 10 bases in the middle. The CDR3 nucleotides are TGTGCCAGCAGCCCCCCCGCAAATGAGCAGTTCTTC. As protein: CASSPPANEQFF.

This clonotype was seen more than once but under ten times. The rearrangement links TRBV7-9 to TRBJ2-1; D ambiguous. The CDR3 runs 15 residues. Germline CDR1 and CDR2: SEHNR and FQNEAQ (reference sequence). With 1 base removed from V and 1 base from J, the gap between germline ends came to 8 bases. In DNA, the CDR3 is TGTGCCAGCAGCTTAGGTAGCCCTTCCTACAATGAGCAGTTCTTC. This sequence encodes CASSLGSPSYNEQFF.

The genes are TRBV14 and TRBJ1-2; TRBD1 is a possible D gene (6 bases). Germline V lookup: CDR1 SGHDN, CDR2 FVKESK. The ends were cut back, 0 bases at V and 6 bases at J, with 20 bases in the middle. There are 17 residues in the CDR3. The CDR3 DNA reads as TGTGCCAGCAGCCAAGAAGTTTGGCGGGGGCTTGGGGATGGCTACACCTTC. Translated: CASSQEVWRGLGDGYTF.

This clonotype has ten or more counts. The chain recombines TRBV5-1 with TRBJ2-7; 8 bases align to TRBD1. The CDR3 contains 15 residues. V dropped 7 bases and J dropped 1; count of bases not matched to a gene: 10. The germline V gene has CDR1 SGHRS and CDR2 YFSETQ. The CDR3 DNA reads TGCGCCAGCGCTCAAGGGACAGGAACATCCTACGAGCAGTACTTC. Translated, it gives CASAQGTGTSYEQYF.

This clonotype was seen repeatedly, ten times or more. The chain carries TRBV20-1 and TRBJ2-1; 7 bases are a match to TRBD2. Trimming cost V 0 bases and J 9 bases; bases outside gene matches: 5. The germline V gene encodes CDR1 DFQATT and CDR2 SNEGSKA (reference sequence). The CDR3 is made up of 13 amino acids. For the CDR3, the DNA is TGCAGTGCTAGAGATGGCGGGAGTGGTGAGCAGTTCTTC. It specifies CSARDGGSGEQFF.

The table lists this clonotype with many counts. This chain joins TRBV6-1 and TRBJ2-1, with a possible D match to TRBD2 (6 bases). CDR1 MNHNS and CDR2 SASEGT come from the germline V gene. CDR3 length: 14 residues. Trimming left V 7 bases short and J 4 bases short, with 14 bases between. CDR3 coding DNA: TGTGCCAGCATCCGGGAGCCTAGTTACAATGAGCAGTTCTTC. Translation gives CASIREPSYNEQFF.

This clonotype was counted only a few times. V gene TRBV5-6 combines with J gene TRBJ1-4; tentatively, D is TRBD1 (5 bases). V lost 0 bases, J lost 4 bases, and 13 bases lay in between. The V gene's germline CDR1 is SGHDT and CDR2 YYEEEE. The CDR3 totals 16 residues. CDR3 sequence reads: CASSLGPGALNEKLFF. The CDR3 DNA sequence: TGTGCCAGCAGCTTGGGACCTGGGGCGCTTAATGAAAAACTGTTTTTT.

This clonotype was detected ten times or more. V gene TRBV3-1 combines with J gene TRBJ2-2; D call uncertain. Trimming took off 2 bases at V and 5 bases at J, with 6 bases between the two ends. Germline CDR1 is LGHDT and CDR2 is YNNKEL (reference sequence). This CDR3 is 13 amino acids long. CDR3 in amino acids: CASSQYSTGELFF. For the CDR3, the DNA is TGTGCCAGCAGCCAATATAGTACCGGGGAGCTGTTTTTT.

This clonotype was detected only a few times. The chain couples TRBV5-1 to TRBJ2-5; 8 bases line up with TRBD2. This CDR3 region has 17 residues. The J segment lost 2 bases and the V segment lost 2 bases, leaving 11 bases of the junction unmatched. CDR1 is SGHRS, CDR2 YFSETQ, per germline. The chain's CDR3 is CASSFGIGRAAQETQYF. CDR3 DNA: TGCGCCAGCAGCTTTGGGATCGGGAGGGCCGCGCAAGAGACCCAGTACTTC.

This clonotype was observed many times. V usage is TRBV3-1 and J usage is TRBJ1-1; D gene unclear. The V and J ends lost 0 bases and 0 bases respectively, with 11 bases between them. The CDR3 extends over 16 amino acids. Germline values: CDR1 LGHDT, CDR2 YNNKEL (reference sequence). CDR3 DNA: TGTGCCAGCAGCCAAGACGGCGCACTTATGAACACTGAAGCTTTCTTT. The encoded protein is CASSQDGALMNTEAFF. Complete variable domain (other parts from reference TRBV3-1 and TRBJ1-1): DTAVSQTPKYLVTQMGNDKSIKCEQNLGHDTMYWYKQDSKKFLKIMFSYNNKELIINETVPNRFSPKSPDKAHLNLHINSLELGDSAVYFCASSQDGALMNTEAFFGQGTRLTVV.

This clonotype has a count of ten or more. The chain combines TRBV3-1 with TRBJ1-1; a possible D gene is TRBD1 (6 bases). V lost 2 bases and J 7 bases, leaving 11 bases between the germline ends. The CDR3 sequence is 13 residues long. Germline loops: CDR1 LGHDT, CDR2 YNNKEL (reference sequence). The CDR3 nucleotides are TGTGCCAGCAGCCAAACGTCAGGGGTTGAAGCTTTCTTT. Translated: CASSQTSGVEAFF.

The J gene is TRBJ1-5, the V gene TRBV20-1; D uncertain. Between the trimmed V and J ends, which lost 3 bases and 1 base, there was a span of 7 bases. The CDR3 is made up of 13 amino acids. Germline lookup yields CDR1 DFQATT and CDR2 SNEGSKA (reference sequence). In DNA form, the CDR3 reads TGCAGTGCTAGGTCCAGCAGCAATCAGCCCCAGCATTTT. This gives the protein CSARSSSNQPQHF.

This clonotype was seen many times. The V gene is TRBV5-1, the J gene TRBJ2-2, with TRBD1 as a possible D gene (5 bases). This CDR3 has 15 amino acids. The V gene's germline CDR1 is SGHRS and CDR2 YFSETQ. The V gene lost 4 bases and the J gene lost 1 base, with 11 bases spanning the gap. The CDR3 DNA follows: TGCGCCAGCAGCCCCAATGACAGGAACACCGGGGAGCTGTTTTTT. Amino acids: CASSPNDRNTGELFF.

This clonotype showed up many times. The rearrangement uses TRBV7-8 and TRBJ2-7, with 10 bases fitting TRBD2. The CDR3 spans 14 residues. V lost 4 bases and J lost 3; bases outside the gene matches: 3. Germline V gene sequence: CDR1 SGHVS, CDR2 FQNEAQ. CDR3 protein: CASSSSSGSYEQYF. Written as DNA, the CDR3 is TGTGCCAGCAGCTCCTCTAGCGGGAGCTACGAGCAGTACTTC.